This entry lists 24 T cell receptor beta chains sequenced from one sample in a study of blood T cells in healthy people across ages (dated by TCRdb to the mid-2010s). The library relied on 5' RACE. Sequenced using an Illumina HiSeq 2500. The second PCR ran for roughly 7 to 12 cycles and used a J-beta primer mix along with a sample-barcoded 5' primer. TCRdb reprocessing: public reads trimmed at Q25 with fastp, clones called with MiXCR, in-frame beta chains kept. Under each unique CDR3 protein, matching rows form one entry showing the most common genes and DNA. The sample table records 1.5 million to 1.9 million distinct CDR3 sequences; roughly 43% of these occur just once. In total, the top ten clones hold 4% of the sample. Sequenced input: blood. The receptor set was obtained from a woman aged 18-30 years in good health.

This clonotype was seen a handful of times. The chain joins TRBV21-1 to TRBJ1-5; the table names TRBD1, a call not compared with the DNA. TRBV21-1 is a known pseudogene. This CDR3 comprises 15 residues. The CDR3 DNA sequence: TGTGCCAGCAGCAAAGGGTCAGGGGGCAGTCAGCCCCAGCATTTT. Protein product: CASSKGSGGSQPQHF.

This clonotype was recorded many times. J is TRBJ2-7 and V is TRBV6-5; possible D gene TRBD1, 6 bases. CDR1 and CDR2 (germline): MNHEY, SVGAGI. V dropped 9 bases and J dropped 4 bases, with 16 bases sitting between them. CDR3 length equals 13 residues. The CDR3 DNA reads TGTGCCAGAAGTCGGGACATCACGTACGAGCAGTACTTC. It yields the protein CARSRDITYEQYF.

The gene calls are TRBV7-2 and TRBJ1-2, with TRBD1 identical over 7 bases. This CDR3 is 12 amino acids long. Trimming at V came to 4 bases and at J to 7 bases, leaving 3 bases not matched to a gene. Germline V gene sequence: CDR1 SGHTA, CDR2 FQGNSA. The CDR3 here is CASSSPGGGYTF. The CDR3 region has the DNA TGTGCCAGCAGCTCGCCAGGGGGTGGCTACACCTTC. Using reference TRBV7-2 and TRBJ1-2 for the parts outside the CDR3, the full variable domain is GAGVSQSPSNKVTEKGKDVELRCDPISGHTALYWYRQSLGQGLEFLIYFQGNSAPDKSGLPSDRFSAERTGGSVSTLTIQRTQQEDSAVYLCASSSPGGGYTFGSGTRLTVV.

The chain has TRBV12-3 or TRBV12-4 and TRBJ2-7; TRBD2 aligns across 13 bases. With 4 bases clipped from V and 0 bases from J, the junction kept 9 bases outside the gene matches. The CDR3 is made up of 18 amino acids. The DNA for the CDR3 is TGTGCCAGCAGTTACAGGACTAGCGGGGGCCCACTCTCCTACGAGCAGTACTTC. Protein product: CASSYRTSGGPLSYEQYF.

This sequence joins TRBV3-1 and TRBJ2-1, with TRBD1 as a possible D gene (5 bases). From germline, CDR1 is LGHDT and CDR2 YNNKEL (reference sequence). The CDR3 spans 12 residues. Trimming left V 3 bases short and J 10 bases short, with 10 bases between. This CDR3 reads CASSQTDFEQFF. The CDR3 nucleotides are TGTGCCAGCAGCCAGACAGATTTCGAGCAGTTCTTC.

The chain joins TRBV28 to TRBJ2-7, with a tentative D call TRBD1 (6 bases). Germline assignment: CDR1 MDHEN and CDR2 SYDVKM. V shed 5 bases and J shed 4 bases, with 12 bases lying between them. There are 13 residues in the CDR3. DNA for the CDR3: TGTGCCAGCAGTGCAGGGGCGGTTTACGAGCAGTACTTC. As protein: CASSAGAVYEQYF.

This clonotype was detected many times. The V call is TRBV4-3, the J call TRBJ2-3; D might be TRBD2 (6 bases). CDR1 and CDR2 from the germline V gene are LGHNA and YSLEER. Trimming took 0 bases from V and 4 from J, leaving 14 bases between them. There are 16 residues in the CDR3. CDR3 sequence (DNA): TGCGCCAGCAGCCAAGATTGGGCGGGGAACGCAGATACGCAGTATTTT. Protein: CASSQDWAGNADTQYF.

This chain uses TRBV12-3 or TRBV12-4 with TRBJ1-1; 12 positions match TRBD1. The CDR3 sequence is 18 residues long. V shed 6 bases, J shed 2 bases, and the junction held 13 bases outside the gene matches. The CDR3 sequence: CASSLMYGDRGRNTEAFF. CDR3 nucleotides: TGTGCCAGCAGCCTAATGTATGGGGACAGGGGGCGCAACACTGAAGCTTTCTTT.

This clonotype showed up just a few times. The chain carries TRBV12-3 or TRBV12-4 and TRBJ1-4, with 9 bases identical to TRBD1. The CDR3 covers 13 residues. Losses at the gene ends were 6 bases for V and 7 bases for J; bases not matched to a gene: 3. Written as DNA, the CDR3 is TGTGCCAGCAGAAGGACAGGGGCTGAAAAACTGTTTTTT. The encoded protein is CASRRTGAEKLFF.

The sample holds a few counts of this clonotype. The chain joins TRBV27 to TRBJ1-2; 7 bases are shared with TRBD1. CDR1 is MNHEY and CDR2 is SMNVEV in the germline V gene (reference sequence). This CDR3 spans 14 amino acids. The trim removed 5 bases at V and 2 bases at J, leaving 5 bases unmatched. The CDR3 reads CASSRDRVNYGYTF. The CDR3 DNA is TGTGCCAGCAGTCGAGACAGGGTAAACTATGGCTACACCTTC.

V and J are TRBV20-1 and TRBJ2-1; TRBD2 might be the D (6 bases). The germline V gene encodes CDR1 DFQATT and CDR2 SNEGSKA (reference sequence). Trimming took off 3 bases at V and 5 bases at J, with 17 bases between the two ends. The CDR3 covers 15 residues. The CDR3 nucleotides read TGCAGTGCTAGTCGTTTAGCGGCATTTGACAATGAGCAGTTCTTC. It codes for CSASRLAAFDNEQFF.

This clonotype was recorded once. A much larger clone differs from this one at a single base, so this may be a read error. The rearrangement links TRBV7-2 to TRBJ2-1; D is undetermined. The CDR3 is 11 amino acids. The germline CDR1 and CDR2 sequences are SGHTA and FQGNSA. CDR3 DNA: TGTGCCAACAGCCTGTACGAAGAGCAGTTCTTC. As protein: CANSLYEEQFF.

This clonotype has a handful of counts. This chain joins TRBV7-2 and TRBJ1-5; D is undetermined. The CDR3 has 16 residues. The V and J ends lost 1 base and 6 bases respectively, with 16 bases between them. Germline values: CDR1 SGHTA, CDR2 FQGNSA. The CDR3: CASSLDMGNAGQPQHF. The CDR3 nucleotides read TGTGCCAGCAGCTTAGATATGGGGAATGCTGGTCAGCCCCAGCATTTT.

This clonotype was detected only a few times. This chain connects TRBV7-9 to TRBJ1-1, with D possibly being TRBD1 (6 bases). V lost 2 bases to trimming and J lost 1 base, with 17 bases between them. The length of the CDR3 is 17 residues. Germline V lookup: CDR1 SEHNR, CDR2 FQNEAQ (reference sequence). CDR3 in DNA: TGTGCCAGCAGCTTACTCGGGGGGCCCCAACGGAACACTGAAGCTTTCTTT. Residues: CASSLLGGPQRNTEAFF.

This chain uses TRBV4-1 with TRBJ2-7; D remains ambiguous. This CDR3 is built from 11 residues. Germline CDR1 reads MGHRA; CDR2 reads YSYEKL. V was cut by 0 bases and J by 6 bases, with 3 bases left in between. The CDR3 sequence is CASSQDVEQYF. The CDR3 DNA sequence: TGCGCCAGCAGCCAAGATGTCGAGCAGTACTTC.

This rearrangement joins TRBV4-1 to TRBJ2-1; either TRBD1 or TRBD2 may fit D (5 bases each). The J call may be faulty, since TRBJ2-7 better matches the DNA end. The CDR3 covers 15 residues. Germline values: CDR1 MGHRA, CDR2 YSYEKL. CDR3 loop: CASSQEGVSYNEQYF. The CDR3 bases are TGCGCCAGCAGCCAAGAGGGGGTCTCCTACAATGAGCAGTACTTC.

The rearrangement links TRBV15 to TRBJ1-1; no definite D call. CDR1 and CDR2 from the germline V gene are LNHNV and YYDKDF (reference sequence). Deletions cut 1 base from V and 8 bases from J, with 11 bases between. The CDR3 contains 13 residues. The CDR3 region is CATSRVSQSEAFF. The CDR3 DNA follows: TGTGCCACCAGCAGAGTCTCCCAGTCAGAAGCTTTCTTT.

This chain connects TRBV5-1 to TRBJ2-6; the D is unclear. The CDR3 length is 15 residues. CDR1 is SGHRS, CDR2 YFSETQ, per germline. The V gene lost 6 bases and the J gene lost 0 bases, with 10 bases spanning the gap. This CDR3 is CASTGPLSGANVLTF. The CDR3 bases are TGCGCCAGCACCGGGCCCCTCTCTGGGGCCAACGTCCTGACTTTC.

The rearrangement uses TRBV2 and TRBJ2-1, with TRBD1 matching over 8 bases. The CDR3 consists of 13 residues. In germline, CDR1 is SNHLY, CDR2 FYNNEI. Trimming removed 7 bases from V and 9 bases from J; junction bases left unmatched: 8. The CDR3 nucleotides are TGTGCCAGCATGGACAGGGCCAAGAGTGAGCAGTTCTTC. This sequence encodes CASMDRAKSEQFF.

A few counts support this clonotype. The chain combines TRBV20-1 with TRBJ1-2; 8 nucleotides line up with TRBD1. The CDR3 runs to 16 residues. The ends lost 5 bases at V and 6 bases at J; junction bases unmatched: 17. CDR1 DFQATT and CDR2 SNEGSKA come from the germline V gene (reference sequence). The chain's CDR3 is CSAPAIRQGRKHGYTF. The CDR3 DNA reads TGCAGTGCTCCCGCCATCCGACAGGGGAGAAAGCATGGCTACACCTTC.

This clonotype was seen a few times. J is TRBJ1-2 and V is TRBV5-6; no definite D call. V was trimmed by 1 base and J by 3 bases, leaving 13 bases between them. The germline V gene has CDR1 SGHDT and CDR2 YYEEEE. The CDR3 covers 15 residues. CDR3 bases: TGTGCCAGCAGCTTGTTGTCTGGGTGGGACTATGGCTACACCTTC. Translating gives CASSLLSGWDYGYTF.

This clonotype was seen more than once but under ten times. The chain joins TRBV12-3 or TRBV12-4 to TRBJ1-2, with TRBD1 matching 9 bases. V gave up 8 bases and J gave up 5 bases; unmatched junction bases: 12. This CDR3 contains 15 residues. The CDR3 is CASHRGQGMTYGYTF. CDR3 coding DNA: TGTGCCAGCCATAGGGGACAGGGAATGACGTATGGCTACACCTTC.

This clonotype turned up a few times. This chain links TRBV20-1 with TRBJ1-2; D is unclear. The CDR3 has 13 residues. CDR1 is DFQATT, CDR2 SNEGSKA, per germline (reference sequence). V was pared by 6 bases and J by 1 base, with 12 bases between. The CDR3 nucleotides read TGCAGTGCCGATGGGCAACTTAACTATGGCTACACCTTC. This codes for CSADGQLNYGYTF.

The chain combines TRBV6-6 with TRBJ2-7; TRBD2 matches at 9 bases. CDR1 is MNHNY, CDR2 SVGAGI, per germline (reference sequence). The length of the CDR3 is 17 residues. V shed 5 bases, J shed 7 bases, and the junction held 18 bases outside the gene matches. Written as DNA, the CDR3 is TGTGCCAGCAGTCCCTCTCGGCGGGGGGGGACCTACAATGAGCAGTACTTC. Protein product: CASSPSRRGGTYNEQYF.